This entry describes one T cell receptor (beta chain). In the authors' methods: Scientists estimated how many nucleated cells there were by amplifying reference gene primers. Here immunoSEQ multiplex PCR was the method, and the copy in TCRdb shows in-frame clones only, minus some. V and J calls and clone size are those listed in that table; D and trimming were worked out from the DNA. The data hold approximately 88,000 clones, with 78% observed a single time. These data are taken from a study of blood T cell repertoires in COVID-19. Study context: Acute and convalescent COVID-19 specimens originated in the United States, Italy and Spain.

Trimming cost V 4 bases and J 4 bases; bases outside gene matches: 9. The length of the CDR3 is 16 residues. CDR1 is MDHEN, CDR2 SYDVKM, per germline. Seattle patient enrollment occurred during active infection, with longitudinal follow-up thereafter. Sample: peripheral blood. This chain joins TRBV28 and TRBJ1-2, with 10 bases lining up with TRBD1. The clonotype was recovered from a man in his 70s with COVID-19, enrolled during active disease. The CDR3 DNA sequence: TGTGCCAGCAGTTCCACCGGGACAGGGGAGAGCTATGGCTACACCTTC. This encodes CASSSTGTGESYGYTF.